One and the same sample provided the 9 T cell receptor beta chains below, sequenced in a study of PD-L1 blockade in urothelial cancer. Measured with immunoSEQ multiplex PCR; TCRdb has only the in-frame clones, and not every one. The table records about 37,000 clones, over 65% of them present only once. Here the sequenced sample was PBMCs, taken around atezolizumab (anti-PD-L1) treatment. These receptors were obtained from a man aged 55 to 70 with urothelial cancer.

The chain joins TRBV4-1 to TRBJ2-7, with 9 bases aligning to TRBD2. The germline CDR1 and CDR2 sequences are MGHRA and YSYEKL. This CDR3 has 17 residues. The trim removed 4 bases at V and 2 bases at J, leaving 12 bases unmatched. In DNA, the CDR3 is TGCGCCAGCAGCCTGGACCCTGCTAGCGGGGAAACCTACGAGCAGTACTTC. As protein: CASSLDPASGETYEQYF.

V and J are TRBV5-1 and TRBJ2-2, with D possibly being TRBD2 (6 bases). The V end lost 0 bases, the J end lost 0 bases, and 9 bases lay between the germline ends. CDR1 and CDR2 from the germline V gene are SGHRS and YFSETQ. The CDR3 is 16 amino acids. As DNA, the CDR3 is TGCGCCAGCAGCTTGGGGGGGGTGACGAACACCGGGGAGCTGTTTTTT. Translated: CASSLGGVTNTGELFF.

J is TRBJ1-1 and V is TRBV11-3; possibly TRBD1 for D (6 bases). V was shortened by 5 bases and J by 5 bases, with 15 bases between the two germline ends. Looked up from germline, CDR1 is SGHNT and CDR2 is YENEEA. The CDR3 totals 14 residues. The CDR3 reads CASSPTGLGTEAFF. CDR3 DNA sequence: TGTGCCAGCAGCCCCACAGGGTTGGGGACTGAAGCTTTCTTT.

This clone was detected once. The chain combines TRBV7-8 with TRBJ2-7; D is ambiguous. The CDR3 is 14 amino acids. Germline values: CDR1 SGHVS, CDR2 FQNEAQ. Deletions cut 0 bases from V and 3 bases from J, with 9 bases between. CDR3 in amino acids: CASSLASNSYEQYF. Written as DNA, the CDR3 is TGTGCCAGCAGCTTAGCTAGTAATAGCTACGAGCAGTACTTC.

CDR3 in amino acids: CASRAGLGTDTQYF. CDR3 DNA: TGTGCCAGCAGAGCGGGGCTGGGCACAGATACGCAGTATTTT. The chain combines TRBV6-5 with TRBJ2-3; 7 bases map to TRBD2. With 6 bases clipped from V and 1 base from J, the junction kept 4 bases outside the gene matches. The germline V gene encodes CDR1 MNHEY and CDR2 SVGAGI. CDR3 length equals 14 residues.

The gene calls are TRBV4-1 and TRBJ1-4, with TRBD1 matching over 8 bases. Germline loops: CDR1 MGHRA, CDR2 YSYEKL. Trimming cost V 0 bases and J 8 bases; bases outside gene matches: 11. This CDR3 has 17 amino acids. The CDR3 here is CASSQDRQGAFEEKLFF. CDR3 sequence (DNA): TGCGCCAGCAGCCAAGATAGGCAGGGGGCGTTTGAGGAAAAACTGTTTTTT.

Within the sample, this clone is medium-sized (0.01 to 0.1%). V usage is TRBV30 and J usage is TRBJ1-4; maybe TRBD1 (5 bases). The CDR3 is made up of 11 amino acids. Germline V lookup: CDR1 GTSNPN, CDR2 SVGIG (reference sequence). V shed 5 bases and J shed 7 bases, with 8 bases lying between them. CDR3 nucleotides: TGTGCCTGGCAGGGTGGTGAAAAACTGTTTTTT. Translating gives CAWQGGEKLFF.

V is TRBV6-5 and J is TRBJ2-3, with a tentative D call TRBD2 (5 bases). Germline CDR1 is MNHEY and CDR2 is SVGAGI. The CDR3 consists of 14 residues. V was trimmed by 2 bases and J by 1 base, leaving 7 bases between them. The CDR3 is CASSYSSGTDTQYF. The CDR3 region has the DNA TGTGCCAGCAGTTACAGTAGCGGCACAGATACGCAGTATTTT.

The chain recombines TRBV6-1 with TRBJ1-2; perhaps TRBD1 as D (5 bases). Deletions cut 4 bases from V and 8 bases from J, with 14 bases between. Per germline, CDR1 MNHNS and CDR2 SASEGT. CDR3 length: 13 amino acids. Here the CDR3 reads CASSVGLYGGYTF. In DNA, the CDR3 is TGTGCCAGCAGTGTGGGGCTATACGGAGGCTACACCTTC.